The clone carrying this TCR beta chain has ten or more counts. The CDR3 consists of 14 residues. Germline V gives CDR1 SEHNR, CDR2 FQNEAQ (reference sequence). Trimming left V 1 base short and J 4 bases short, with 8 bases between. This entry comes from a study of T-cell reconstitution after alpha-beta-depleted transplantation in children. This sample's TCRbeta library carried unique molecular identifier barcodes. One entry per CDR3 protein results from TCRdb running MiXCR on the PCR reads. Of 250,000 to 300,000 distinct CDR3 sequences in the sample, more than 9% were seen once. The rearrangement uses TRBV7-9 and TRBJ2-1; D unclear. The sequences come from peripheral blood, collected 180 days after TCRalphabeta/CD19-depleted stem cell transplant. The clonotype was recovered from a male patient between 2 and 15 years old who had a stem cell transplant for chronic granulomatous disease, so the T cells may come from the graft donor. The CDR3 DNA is TGTGCCAGCAGCTTAGTATTCAGTTACAATGAGCAGTTCTTC. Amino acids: CASSLVFSYNEQFF.